These T cell receptor beta chains were read from a single sample in a study of cytomegalovirus exposure and HLA in healthy donors. Produced via immunoSEQ multiplex PCR; TCRdb's table is partial and in-frame only. This repertoire shows some 200,000 clones, around 89% found once; its top ten account for approximately 1%. The specimen was PBMCs. All receptors come from a woman between 18 and 29 years old in good health and CMV-seronegative. CDR3s include the opening cysteine and the closing phenylalanine or tryptophan. D genes are given only for firm matches. Rows may omit the clone size; those that give it use once, few, many or a size class.

v_call,d_call,j_call,clone_size,cdr3_nt,cdr3_aa
TRBV27,TRBD1,TRBJ2-3,.,TGTGCCAGCAGTCCCATACAAGACAGGGTCCACACCAAGACGCAGTATTTT,CASSPIQDRVHTKTQYF
TRBV10-2,TRBD2,TRBJ2-1,.,TGCGCCAGCACCCCTAACCTAGGGGCGGGAGGGGGTAATGAGCAGTTCTTC,CASTPNLGAGGGNEQFF
TRBV6-5,.,TRBJ1-1,few,TGTGCCAGCAAAGGGGCGAACACTGAAGCTTTCTTT,CASKGANTEAFF
TRBV5-1,TRBD1,TRBJ2-7,.,TGCGCCAGCAGCTACAGAACCGGGACAGGTTCCTACGAGCAGTACTTC,CASSYRTGTGSYEQYF
TRBV6-6,.,TRBJ2-3,.,TGTGCCAGCAGGGGGCGGGAAGGTGATACGCAGTATTTT,CASRGREGDTQYF
TRBV28,.,TRBJ2-3,.,TGTGCCAGCAGTTTACTCATTGCGAGCACAGATACGCAGTATTTT,CASSLLIASTDTQYF
TRBV4-3,TRBD2,TRBJ2-7,.,TGCGCCAGCAGCCAAGATGGGCGGGAGGGACGTTACGAGCAGTACTTC,CASSQDGREGRYEQYF
TRBV6-5,.,TRBJ2-7,.,TGTGCCAGCAGGAAGGTCGGGCGGGACTACGAGCAGTACTTC,CASRKVGRDYEQYF
TRBV2,TRBD1,TRBJ1-2,.,TGTGCCAGCAAAAGCCAGGGGGTGGACTATGGCTACACCTTC,CASKSQGVDYGYTF
TRBV7-2,.,TRBJ2-7,.,TGTGCCAGCAGCGACAGATCCTACGAGCAGTACTTC,CASSDRSYEQYF
TRBV6-5,.,TRBJ1-4,.,TGTGCCTCCGCGCGTGCCAGGGCTACTAATGAAAAACTGTTTTTT,CASARARATNEKLFF
TRBV5-1,.,TRBJ2-1,.,TGCGCCAGCAGCAAAGGCAGGGACATAATATACAATGAGCAGTTCTTC,CASSKGRDIIYNEQFF
TRBV5-1,TRBD2,TRBJ2-3,.,TGCGCCAGCAGCTTTCGGGGGGGGGCCAAGGGCACAGATACGCAGTATTTT,CASSFRGGAKGTDTQYF
TRBV5-6,.,TRBJ2-2,.,TGTGCCAGCAGCTTGGAGCAGGAAAAAATCACCGGGGAGCTGTTTTTT,CASSLEQEKITGELFF
TRBV5-5,.,TRBJ1-1,.,TGTGCCAGCAGCTCCGCAGGGAACGGGAACACTGAAGCTTTCTTT,CASSSAGNGNTEAFF
TRBV11-2,TRBD1,TRBJ2-6,.,TGTGCCAGCAGCTTAGAGTTGCGGACAGGGATGGCCGGGGCCAACGTCCTGACTTTC,CASSLELRTGMAGANVLTF